A single sample gave rise to the 24 T cell receptor beta chains below, sequenced in a study of OX40 agonist ivuxolimab in advanced cancers. The repertoire was sequenced with immunoSEQ multiplex PCR; TCRdb's copy has only in-frame clones and lacks some. The table includes 80,000 or so clones, approximately 89% detected once. The sample consisted of CD4+ or CD8+ T cells sorted from blood, taken in a trial of the OX40 agonist ivuxolimab. The receptor source for this set is an adult with an advanced solid tumor such as melanoma, head and neck, liver or kidney cancer.

The genes are TRBV19 and TRBJ2-7; 9 nucleotides agree with TRBD1. The CDR3 is made up of 14 amino acids. With V trimmed by 6 bases and J by 3 bases, 6 bases remained unmatched. CDR1 is LNHDA, CDR2 SQIVND, per germline (reference sequence). Here the CDR3 reads CASSPGQGRYEQYF. The CDR3 DNA reads TGTGCCAGTAGCCCGGGACAGGGTCGCTACGAGCAGTACTTC. The complete variable domain, with remaining parts taken from reference TRBV19 and TRBJ2-7, reads DGGITQSPKYLFRKEGQNVTLSCEQNLNHDAMYWYRQDPGQGLRLIYYSQIVNDFQKGDIAEGYSVSREKKESFPLTVTSAQKNPTAFYLCASSPGQGRYEQYFGPGTRLTVT.

The chain couples TRBV28 to TRBJ1-4, with D tentatively TRBD1 (6 bases). In germline, CDR1 is MDHEN, CDR2 SYDVKM. V lost 5 bases, J lost 4 bases, and 17 bases lay in between. The length of the CDR3 is 16 residues. CDR3 coding DNA: TGTGCCAGCAGTACGATTAAGAGGGGGGTTAATGAAAAACTGTTTTTT. It is translated as CASSTIKRGVNEKLFF.

The rearrangement joins TRBV5-1 to TRBJ2-7; no definite D call. CDR3 size: 14 residues. The V gene's germline CDR1 is SGHRS and CDR2 YFSETQ. V lost 3 bases, J lost 0 bases, and 10 bases lay in between. CDR3 sequence: CASSSTTSSYEQYF. The CDR3 DNA sequence: TGCGCCAGCAGCTCCACGACCTCCTCCTACGAGCAGTACTTC. The full variable domain, rest sourced from reference TRBV5-1 and TRBJ2-7, is KAGVTQTPRYLIKTRGQQVTLSCSPISGHRSVSWYQQTPGQGLQFLFEYFSETQRNKGNFPGRFSGRQFSNSRSEMNVSTLELGDSALYLCASSSTTSSYEQYFGPGTRLTVT.

The rearrangement uses TRBV18 and TRBJ2-1, with 9 positions matching TRBD1. This CDR3 has 15 residues. In germline, CDR1 is KGHSH, CDR2 LQKENI. V shed 4 bases and J 7 bases; nucleotides not matched to a gene: 8. CDR3 loop: CASSLDRGATNEQFF. The CDR3 DNA follows: TGTGCCAGCTCACTTGACAGGGGGGCCACAAATGAGCAGTTCTTC.

The chain is built from TRBV27 and TRBJ1-1, with no clear D. In germline, CDR1 is MNHEY, CDR2 SMNVEV (reference sequence). The ends were cut back, 7 bases at V and 1 base at J, with 10 bases in the middle. This CDR3 contains 13 residues. The CDR3 here is CASMSQPNTEAFF. In nucleotides, the CDR3 is TGTGCCAGCATGTCTCAGCCGAACACTGAAGCTTTCTTT.

This chain uses TRBV4-1 with TRBJ2-3; D possibly corresponds to TRBD2 (6 bases). The germline V and J ends were trimmed by 0 bases and 2 bases, with 18 bases remaining between them. CDR3 length: 18 residues. Germline loops: CDR1 MGHRA, CDR2 YSYEKL. The CDR3 reads CASSQDPSASEDTDTQYF. CDR3 coding DNA: TGCGCCAGCAGCCAAGATCCCTCAGCTAGCGAGGACACAGATACGCAGTATTTT.

This chain uses TRBV28 with TRBJ2-1; D uncertain. V gave up 2 bases and J gave up 7 bases, with 6 bases separating them. This CDR3 is 12 amino acids long. The germline V gene has CDR1 MDHEN and CDR2 SYDVKM. This CDR3 reads CASSLQENEQFF. The CDR3, as DNA: TGTGCCAGCAGTTTACAAGAGAATGAGCAGTTCTTC.

The CDR3 nucleotides read TGTGCCATCAGGGGCGGGTACAATGAGCAGTTCTTC. This translates into CAIRGGYNEQFF. The V gene is TRBV10-3, the J gene TRBJ2-1; tentative D call: TRBD2 (5 bases). The V and J ends lost 6 bases and 4 bases respectively, with 7 bases between them. There are 12 residues in the CDR3. The germline gives CDR1 ENHRY, CDR2 SYGVKD.

This clone has just one count. J is TRBJ2-7 and V is TRBV18; TRBD1 matches 9 bases. The CDR3 sequence is 14 residues long. With 4 bases clipped from V and 6 bases from J, the junction kept 7 bases outside the gene matches. The V gene's germline CDR1 is KGHSH and CDR2 LQKENI. This CDR3 reads CASSRRTGEGEQYF. Here the CDR3 DNA reads TGTGCCAGCTCACGCCGGACAGGGGAAGGCGAGCAGTACTTC.

The genes are TRBV27 and TRBJ1-3; D uncertain. CDR1 is MNHEY and CDR2 is SMNVEV in the germline V gene (reference sequence). This CDR3 is 14 amino acids long. The V and J ends lost 4 bases and 2 bases respectively, with 9 bases between them. CDR3 coding DNA: TGTGCCAGCAGTTCAGTAGGGACTGGAAACACCATATATTTT. Translated: CASSSVGTGNTIYF.

The chain carries TRBV5-1 and TRBJ1-6, with D possibly matching TRBD1 (5 bases). The CDR3 extends over 14 amino acids. The germline V gene has CDR1 SGHRS and CDR2 YFSETQ. V lost 3 bases and J lost 8, with 12 bases in between. CDR3 coding DNA: TGCGCCAGCAGCTCACGAGGGGAGGATTCACCCCTCCACTTT. This gives the protein CASSSRGEDSPLHF.

In this sample, this clone turned up once. This chain joins TRBV19 and TRBJ1-2; 7 bases line up with TRBD1. There are 12 residues in the CDR3. V lost 7 bases, J lost 3 bases, and 2 bases stayed unmatched. The germline CDR1 and CDR2 sequences are LNHDA and SQIVND (reference sequence). CDR3 residues: CASNDRDYGYTF. The CDR3 coding sequence is TGTGCCAGTAATGACAGGGACTATGGCTACACCTTC.

V usage is TRBV6-5 and J usage is TRBJ2-5, with 7 bases identical to TRBD2. Per the germline V gene, CDR1 is MNHEY and CDR2 is SVGAGI. CDR3 size: 15 residues. V lost 5 bases and J lost 4; bases outside the gene matches: 10. The CDR3 reads CASSNKAGPRETQYF. CDR3 nucleotide sequence: TGTGCCAGCAGTAACAAAGCGGGGCCTCGAGAGACCCAGTACTTC.

This clone appeared a single time. The V call is TRBV5-1, the J call TRBJ2-7; 7 bases agree with TRBD1. CDR1 and CDR2 from the germline V gene are SGHRS and YFSETQ. The length of the CDR3 is 14 residues. Unmatched junction bases numbered 5, after V lost 4 bases and J lost 1 base. The CDR3 loop reads CASSVDRVSYEQYF. CDR3 in DNA: TGCGCCAGCAGCGTCGACAGGGTATCCTACGAGCAGTACTTC.

This clone was counted once. The chain uses TRBV7-3 and TRBJ1-1; no clear D gene. The CDR3 runs 12 residues. Germline loops: CDR1 SGHTA, CDR2 FQGTGA. Trimming shortened V by 0 bases and J by 8 bases, and 7 bases separated the two germline ends. The CDR3 region is CASSLTMGEAFF. CDR3 coding DNA: TGTGCCAGCAGCTTAACAATGGGGGAAGCTTTCTTT.

CDR3 region: CASSAFLDTQYF. CDR3 in DNA: TGTGCCAGCAGCGCATTTTTAGATACGCAGTATTTT. The chain carries TRBV9 and TRBJ2-3; D remains ambiguous. CDR3 size: 12 residues. Trimming removed 3 bases from V and 5 bases from J, with 7 bases in between. Germline V gives CDR1 SGDLS, CDR2 YYNGEE.

This clone was picked up a small number of times. The chain carries TRBV2 and TRBJ1-1; D uncertain. Looked up from germline, CDR1 is SNHLY and CDR2 is FYNNEI. CDR3 size: 12 residues. V dropped 5 bases and J dropped 8 bases, with 12 bases sitting between them. As DNA, the CDR3 is TGTGCCAGCAGTACTTATAGACTCGAAGCTTTCTTT. It yields the protein CASSTYRLEAFF.

This clone has just one count. This sequence joins TRBV6-5 and TRBJ1-5, with 7 bases lining up with TRBD1. Germline CDR1 MNHEY, CDR2 SVGAGI. V shed 6 bases, J shed 3 bases, and the junction held 2 bases outside the gene matches. The CDR3 loop spans 13 amino acids. CDR3 in DNA: TGTGCCAGCAGGGGACAGCTCAATCAGCCCCAGCATTTT. It specifies CASRGQLNQPQHF.

The genes are TRBV18 and TRBJ1-1, with D uncertain. The V and J ends lost 3 bases and 3 bases respectively, with 11 bases between them. Germline V gives CDR1 KGHSH, CDR2 LQKENI. This CDR3 region has 14 residues. CDR3 sequence: CASSPLVGDTEAFF. The DNA of the CDR3 is TGTGCCAGCTCACCCCTCGTAGGAGACACTGAAGCTTTCTTT.

The V call is TRBV27, the J call TRBJ2-7; D call uncertain. There are 15 residues in the CDR3. V lost 2 bases and J lost 3, with 14 bases in between. Germline V gene lookup returns CDR1 MNHEY and CDR2 SMNVEV (reference sequence). CDR3 nucleotides: TGTGCCAGCAGTTTAAAAGTCAGGACGGTCTACGAGCAGTACTTC. The encoded protein is CASSLKVRTVYEQYF.

This CDR3 reads CASSLSDSGANVLTF. CDR3 in DNA: TGCGCCAGCAGCTTATCCGACTCTGGGGCCAACGTCCTGACTTTC. The V gene is TRBV5-1, the J gene TRBJ2-6; D is unclear. Trimming shortened V by 2 bases and J by 0 bases, and 6 bases separated the two germline ends. Germline V gene lookup returns CDR1 SGHRS and CDR2 YFSETQ. This CDR3 contains 15 residues.

The gene calls are TRBV5-1 and TRBJ2-3; TRBD2 agrees at 7 bases. CDR1 and CDR2 from the germline V gene are SGHRS and YFSETQ. V gave up 0 bases and J gave up 14 bases; unmatched junction bases: 9. CDR3 length: 13 residues. This chain's CDR3 is CASSLDLAEAAYF. CDR3 coding DNA: TGCGCCAGCAGCTTGGATCTAGCGGAGGCAGCGTATTTT.

CDR3 in DNA: TGCAGCGTTGGGATGGACACTGAAGCTTTCTTT. Translation gives CSVGMDTEAFF. The rearrangement uses TRBV29-1 and TRBJ1-1; D not certain. The CDR3 is made up of 11 amino acids. Deletions cut 4 bases from V and 3 bases from J, with 6 bases between. Germline-derived CDR1 and CDR2 are SQVTM and ANQGSEA.

The chain links TRBV9 to TRBJ1-6, with 9 positions matching TRBD1. The CDR3 sequence is 15 residues long. CDR1 is SGDLS and CDR2 is YYNGEE in the germline V gene. Unmatched junction bases numbered 6, after V lost 3 bases and J lost 8 bases. The CDR3 bases are TGTGCCAGCAGCGCACCGGGACAGGGAGATTCACCCCTCCACTTT. Translating gives CASSAPGQGDSPLHF.